The 27 T cell receptor beta chains presented below share a single source sample, sequenced in a study of CD8+CD57+ T cells in acquired aplastic anemia. Researchers used genomic DNA as the template to profile TCR beta VDJ and CDR3. Each CDR3 protein gets one entry after TCRdb re-called the reads with MiXCR. The data contain around 170,000 distinct CDR3 sequences, around 60% of them singletons. Sequencing input: sorted CD4+, CD8+, or CD8+CD57+ T cells (not recorded which) from PBMCs. Source of these receptors: a human donor in good health.

This clonotype was seen just once. The chain recombines TRBV7-9 with TRBJ1-3; tentatively, D is TRBD1 (6 bases). Per germline, CDR1 SEHNR and CDR2 FQNEAQ (reference sequence). Trimming stripped 5 bases from V and 1 base from J, with 15 bases between. The CDR3 has 16 residues. The CDR3 DNA reads TGTGCCAGCAGCCCCCCGCGACAGGCTTCTGGAAACACCATATATTTT. This sequence encodes CASSPPRQASGNTIYF.

The rearrangement links TRBV12-3 or TRBV12-4 to TRBJ2-1; TRBD1 matches at 9 bases. The CDR3 extends over 14 amino acids. J gave up 12 bases and V 3 bases, and 9 bases lay outside the gene matches. The CDR3 spells CASSLIGTGSVQFF. As DNA, the CDR3 is TGTGCCAGCAGTTTGATAGGGACAGGGTCTGTGCAGTTCTTC.

The sample holds a few counts of this clonotype. The V and J genes are TRBV30 and TRBJ1-1; D gene uncertain. The germline CDR1 and CDR2 sequences are GTSNPN and SVGIG (reference sequence). CDR3 size: 16 residues. V was trimmed by 2 bases and J by 1 base, leaving 17 bases between them. The CDR3 sequence: CAWSPIFPSQNTEAFF. Here the CDR3 DNA reads TGTGCCTGGAGTCCAATTTTCCCCTCACAGAACACTGAAGCTTTCTTT.

In DNA form, the CDR3 reads TGTGCCACCAGCAGACGACAGGGGCCCTCCTACGAGCAGTACTTC. Encoded protein: CATSRRQGPSYEQYF. The chain is built from TRBV15 and TRBJ2-7; 8 bases line up with TRBD1. CDR1 is LNHNV, CDR2 YYDKDF, per germline (reference sequence). The CDR3 sequence is 15 residues long. The ends lost 2 bases at V and 0 bases at J; junction bases unmatched: 3.

The rearrangement uses TRBV19 and TRBJ2-3; a weak D match, TRBD1 (5 bases). The CDR3 extends over 17 amino acids. Trimming took off 2 bases at V and 0 bases at J, with 15 bases between the two ends. The germline V gene encodes CDR1 LNHDA and CDR2 SQIVND (reference sequence). CDR3 sequence reads: CASSIFQTADSTDTQYF. The CDR3 region has the DNA TGTGCCAGTAGTATATTTCAGACAGCCGATAGCACAGATACGCAGTATTTT.

This sequence joins TRBV5-1 and TRBJ2-7; TRBD1 matches 11 bases. This CDR3 has 15 residues. Trimming at V came to 2 bases and at J to 6 bases, leaving 7 bases not matched to a gene. Germline loops: CDR1 SGHRS, CDR2 YFSETQ. As DNA, the CDR3 is TGCGCCAGCAGCTTCGGACAGGGGGCATCAAGCGAGCAGTACTTC. This translates into CASSFGQGASSEQYF.

This clonotype was seen a few times. The CDR3 DNA is TGTGCCAGCAGCTTAGGGGGTAGTTGGGATACGCAGTATTTT. This codes for CASSLGGSWDTQYF. The J gene is TRBJ2-3, the V gene TRBV7-2; D is undetermined. Germline loops: CDR1 SGHTA, CDR2 FQGNSA. The CDR3 loop spans 14 amino acids. V was cut by 1 base and J by 6 bases, with 11 bases left in between.

This clonotype was seen more than once but under ten times. The chain recombines TRBV12-3 or TRBV12-4 with TRBJ2-3; perhaps TRBD2 as D (6 bases). V gave up 6 bases and J gave up 2 bases, with 12 bases separating them. The CDR3 spans 14 residues. The CDR3 nucleotides are TGTGCCAGCAGCTTTCTGGACTACACAGATACGCAGTATTTT. Translating gives CASSFLDYTDTQYF.

This clonotype was seen a single time. The chain uses TRBV19 and TRBJ1-1, with D possibly being TRBD1 (5 bases). Germline V gives CDR1 LNHDA, CDR2 SQIVND (reference sequence). The CDR3 consists of 16 residues. The germline V and J ends were trimmed by 6 bases and 0 bases, with 17 bases remaining between them. The DNA of the CDR3 is TGTGCCAGTAGCAAGGGGCAGAGACCGATGAACACTGAAGCTTTCTTT. Amino acid sequence: CASSKGQRPMNTEAFF.

This clonotype occurred many times. This chain connects TRBV11-2 to TRBJ1-1; a weak D match, TRBD1 (5 bases). The V gene lost 0 bases and the J gene lost 2 bases, with 10 bases spanning the gap. Germline CDR1 reads SGHAT; CDR2 reads FQNNGV. This CDR3 has 15 residues. The chain's CDR3 is CASSLDYRFNTEAFF. CDR3 DNA: TGTGCCAGCAGCTTAGATTACAGGTTCAACACTGAAGCTTTCTTT.

The gene calls are TRBV5-1 and TRBJ2-1, with D perhaps matching TRBD1 or TRBD2 (6 bases each). This CDR3 comprises 16 residues. Trimming left V 0 bases short and J 3 bases short, with 13 bases between. Germline V gives CDR1 SGHRS, CDR2 YFSETQ. CDR3 sequence: CASSLEYGGDYNEQFF. CDR3 nucleotide sequence: TGCGCCAGCAGCTTGGAATACGGGGGCGACTACAATGAGCAGTTCTTC.

This chain uses TRBV15 with TRBJ2-5; D is undetermined. Trimming removed 1 base at V and 4 bases at J, with 13 bases between. The CDR3 sequence is 15 residues long. The germline V gene encodes CDR1 LNHNV and CDR2 YYDKDF (reference sequence). The CDR3 spells CATSRVWRSPETQYF. Here the CDR3 DNA reads TGTGCCACCAGCAGAGTCTGGCGATCCCCAGAGACCCAGTACTTC.

This clonotype has more than one count but fewer than ten. Being one base from a much bigger clone, this may be a read error. As the CDR3 is not closed by the conserved phenylalanine or tryptophan, this likely results from a read error. The chain carries TRBV9 and TRBJ2-1; D gene unclear. V dropped 0 bases and J dropped 6 bases, with 10 bases sitting between them. Looked up from germline, CDR1 is SGDLS and CDR2 is YYNGEE. This CDR3 has 14 amino acids. CDR3 coding DNA: TGTGCCAGCAGCGTAGCTGCGCAATTCAATGAGCAGTTCCTC. This translates into CASSVAAQFNEQFL.

The J gene is TRBJ2-7, the V gene TRBV20-1, with D maybe TRBD1 (6 bases). The CDR3 contains 15 residues. CDR1 DFQATT and CDR2 SNEGSKA come from the germline V gene (reference sequence). With 2 bases removed from V and 1 base from J, the gap between germline ends came to 15 bases. CDR3: CSARHREVGSYEQYF. The CDR3 bases are TGCAGTGCTAGACACAGGGAAGTTGGGTCCTACGAGCAGTACTTC.

This clonotype was seen once. V usage is TRBV9 and J usage is TRBJ1-6; TRBD1 aligns across 10 bases. This CDR3 comprises 15 residues. V gave up 4 bases and J gave up 10 bases; unmatched junction bases: 8. In germline, CDR1 is SGDLS, CDR2 YYNGEE. CDR3: CASSPTGTGASPLHF. CDR3 nucleotides: TGTGCCAGCAGCCCAACCGGGACAGGGGCCTCACCCCTCCACTTT.

The chain uses TRBV20-1 and TRBJ2-3; unclear D gene. V shed 0 bases and J shed 1 base, with 14 bases lying between them. CDR1 is DFQATT, CDR2 SNEGSKA, per germline (reference sequence). This CDR3 contains 16 residues. The CDR3 nucleotides read TGCAGTGCTAGAGACAGCCTACGATCCCGCACAGATACGCAGTATTTT. This encodes CSARDSLRSRTDTQYF.

Of note for this clonotype: Germline is not matched at one junction end, which may reflect a read error. This chain links TRBV9 with TRBJ2-3, with 10 nucleotides matching TRBD2. CDR1 is SGDLS and CDR2 is YYNGEE in the germline V gene. The CDR3 spans 14 residues. CDR3 region: CASSVTSGTDMQYF. The CDR3 DNA follows: TGTGCCAGCAGCGTAACTAGCGGGACAGATATGCAGTATTTT.

The chain couples TRBV7-9 to TRBJ1-2; 7 bases align to TRBD1. With V trimmed by 10 bases and J by 0 bases, 11 bases remained unmatched. This CDR3 is 15 amino acids long. Germline CDR1 reads SEHNR; CDR2 reads FQNEAQ (reference sequence). CDR3 nucleotides: TGTGCCACTCAAGGCGAGGGGGCAGCTAACTATGGCTACACCTTC. This encodes CATQGEGAANYGYTF.

This chain uses TRBV14 with TRBJ1-6; D not resolved. This CDR3 comprises 14 residues. Germline V gene data show CDR1 as SGHDN and CDR2 as FVKESK. V shed 0 bases and J shed 5 bases, with 5 bases lying between them. This chain's CDR3 is CASSQEADNSPLHF. The CDR3 nucleotides are TGTGCCAGCAGCCAAGAGGCAGATAATTCACCCCTCCACTTT.

V gene TRBV25-1 combines with J gene TRBJ2-2; the D is unclear. The germline CDR1 and CDR2 sequences are MGHDK and SYGVNS. V was trimmed by 6 bases and J by 6 bases, leaving 8 bases between them. There are 12 residues in the CDR3. The CDR3 DNA reads as TGTGCCAGCAGCAAAGAGGCCGGGGAGCTGTTTTTT. Translation gives CASSKEAGELFF.

In its sample, this clonotype was seen many times. This chain uses TRBV11-2 with TRBJ2-3; TRBD1 or TRBD2 may be the D gene (5 bases each). Germline V gene lookup returns CDR1 SGHAT and CDR2 FQNNGV. V was shortened by 2 bases and J by 2 bases, with 11 bases between the two germline ends. The CDR3 runs to 15 residues. CDR3 sequence (DNA): TGTGCCAGCAGCTTAAGGGGTAGCGACACAGATACGCAGTATTTT. This codes for CASSLRGSDTDTQYF.

This clonotype has at least ten counts. The chain couples TRBV12-3 or TRBV12-4 to TRBJ2-1; TRBD2 agrees at 12 bases. CDR3 length: 18 amino acids. Trimming removed 4 bases from V and 6 bases from J; junction bases left unmatched: 13. DNA of the CDR3: TGTGCCAGCAGTTCGACTAGCGGGAGATCAACGCGGCTCAATGAGCAGTTCTTC. Its translation is CASSSTSGRSTRLNEQFF.

This clonotype was counted only a few times. The rearrangement joins TRBV29-1 to TRBJ1-2, with a possible D match to TRBD1 (6 bases). The V and J ends lost 2 bases and 2 bases respectively, with 9 bases between them. CDR1 is SQVTM, CDR2 ANQGSEA, per germline. This CDR3 is 13 amino acids long. CDR3 loop: CSVERTANYGYTF. The CDR3 coding sequence is TGCAGCGTTGAACGGACAGCCAACTATGGCTACACCTTC.

This clonotype has a handful of counts. The gene calls are TRBV27 and TRBJ2-1, with D maybe TRBD2 (5 bases). The V gene's germline CDR1 is MNHEY and CDR2 SMNVEV (reference sequence). The CDR3 is 14 amino acids. The V gene lost 0 bases and the J gene lost 6 bases, with 9 bases spanning the gap. As DNA, the CDR3 is TGTGCCAGCAGTTTATCCGGCGGAGGCAATGAGCAGTTCTTC. Translating gives CASSLSGGGNEQFF.

In its sample, this clonotype was seen many times. This chain joins TRBV28 and TRBJ2-3; the D gene is possibly TRBD2 (6 bases). Trimming removed 3 bases at V and 6 bases at J, with 10 bases between. Germline CDR1 is MDHEN and CDR2 is SYDVKM. There are 13 residues in the CDR3. CDR3 loop: CASSLREVDTQYF. CDR3 in DNA: TGTGCCAGCAGTTTGAGGGAGGTGGATACGCAGTATTTT.

This clonotype occurred many times. Mismatch with germline at one junction end may stem from a read error. The chain couples TRBV25-1 to TRBJ2-7; D is undetermined. CDR3 size: 15 residues. CDR1 MGHDK and CDR2 SYGVNS come from the germline V gene. The CDR3 DNA follows: TGTGCCAGCAGTGAATACCACAGTAGCTCCGACGAGCAGTACTTC. Translated: CASSEYHSSSDEQYF.

The chain carries TRBV7-9 and TRBJ1-1; D call uncertain. Per germline, CDR1 SEHNR and CDR2 FQNEAQ (reference sequence). The V and J ends lost 5 bases and 4 bases respectively, with 11 bases between them. The length of the CDR3 is 13 residues. CDR3 region: CASSTRRGTEAFF. The CDR3, as DNA: TGTGCCAGCAGCACAAGACGGGGCACTGAAGCTTTCTTT.